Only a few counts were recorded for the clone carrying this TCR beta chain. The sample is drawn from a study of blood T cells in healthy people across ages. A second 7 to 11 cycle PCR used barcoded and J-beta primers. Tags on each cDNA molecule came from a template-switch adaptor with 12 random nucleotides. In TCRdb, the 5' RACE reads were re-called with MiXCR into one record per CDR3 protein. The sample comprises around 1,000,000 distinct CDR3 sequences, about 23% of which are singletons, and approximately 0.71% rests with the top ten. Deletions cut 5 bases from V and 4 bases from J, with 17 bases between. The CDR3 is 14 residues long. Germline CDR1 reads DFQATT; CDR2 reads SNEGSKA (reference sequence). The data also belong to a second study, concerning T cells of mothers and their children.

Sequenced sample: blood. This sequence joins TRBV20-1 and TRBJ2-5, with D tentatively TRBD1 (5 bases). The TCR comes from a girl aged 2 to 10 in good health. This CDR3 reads CSAAPPGWIETQYF. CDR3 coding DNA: TGCAGTGCTGCCCCTCCAGGGTGGATAGAGACCCAGTACTTC.